Presented here are 16 T cell receptor beta chains from one specimen sequenced in a study of shared T cell receptors in the human thymus. Method: immunoSEQ multiplex PCR; TCRdb's copy keeps in-frame clones and lacks some. The table has about 380,000 clones, 95% seen once; the top ten hold approximately 0.02%. The source material was thymocytes. Every receptor here comes from a human donor.

This clone was seen a single time. This sequence joins TRBV30 and TRBJ2-1; 9 bases align to TRBD2. The trim removed 4 bases at V and 8 bases at J, leaving 3 bases unmatched. The CDR3 runs 12 residues. CDR1 and CDR2 (germline): GTSNPN, SVGIG (reference sequence). The CDR3 region has the DNA TGTGCCTGGAAGGCGGGGGGGGATGAGCAGTTCTTC. It translates to CAWKAGGDEQFF.

This clone was detected once. This chain joins TRBV28 and TRBJ1-3; no firm D call. This CDR3 is built from 13 residues. V lost 1 base, J lost 4 bases, and 5 bases lay in between. Germline CDR1 reads MDHEN; CDR2 reads SYDVKM. CDR3 DNA sequence: TGTGCCAGCAGTTTATCCCGGGGAAACACCATATATTTT. Encoded protein: CASSLSRGNTIYF.

The chain couples TRBV18 to TRBJ2-1, with TRBD2 matching over 10 bases. This CDR3 is built from 17 residues. The V gene's germline CDR1 is KGHSH and CDR2 LQKENI. J gave up 7 bases and V 5 bases, and 14 bases lay outside the gene matches. CDR3 amino acids: CASSFPSGSPPGNEQFF. The DNA of the CDR3 is TGTGCCAGCTCATTCCCTAGCGGGAGCCCTCCAGGAAATGAGCAGTTCTTC.

The chain is built from TRBV28 and TRBJ1-2; D is ambiguous. Germline loops: CDR1 MDHEN, CDR2 SYDVKM. The CDR3 length is 12 residues. The V end lost 7 bases, the J end lost 2 bases, and 8 bases lay between the germline ends. The CDR3 nucleotides are TGTGCCAGCACGGGTTTCAACTATGGCTACACCTTC. Translated: CASTGFNYGYTF.

The chain links TRBV29-1 to TRBJ2-1; D is undetermined. The CDR3 spans 9 residues. Per the germline V gene, CDR1 is SQVTM and CDR2 is ANQGSEA. V gave up 1 base and J gave up 12 bases, with 4 bases separating them. CDR3 bases: TGCAGCGTTGAAGGAGGGCAGTTCTTC. Amino acids: CSVEGGQFF.

The rearrangement uses TRBV7-8 and TRBJ2-1; D is ambiguous. Deletions cut 5 bases from V and 10 bases from J, with 12 bases between. Per the germline V gene, CDR1 is SGHVS and CDR2 is FQNEAQ. CDR3 length: 12 residues. The CDR3 reads CASSPLPREQFF. CDR3 coding DNA: TGTGCCAGCAGCCCGCTGCCTAGGGAGCAGTTCTTC.

The chain combines TRBV4-1 with TRBJ1-6, with TRBD1 as a possible D gene (5 bases). Trimming shortened V by 0 bases and J by 8 bases, and 20 bases separated the two germline ends. This CDR3 comprises 18 residues. CDR1 is MGHRA, CDR2 YSYEKL, per germline. In nucleotides, the CDR3 is TGCGCCAGCAGCCAAGAGCCCTCTCCCTGGGGGGGGGATTCACCCCTCCACTTT. It codes for CASSQEPSPWGGDSPLHF.

In its sample, this clone was seen once. This chain uses TRBV27 with TRBJ2-7; no reliable D call. V was trimmed by 5 bases and J by 2 bases, leaving 10 bases between them. Germline V gives CDR1 MNHEY, CDR2 SMNVEV (reference sequence). The CDR3 sequence is 13 residues long. CDR3 DNA: TGTGCCAGCAGTCCAATGGAGCCCTACGAGCAGTACTTC. Translating gives CASSPMEPYEQYF.

The chain joins TRBV11-2 to TRBJ2-5; no firm D call. Germline CDR1 reads SGHAT; CDR2 reads FQNNGV. The CDR3 length is 14 residues. V dropped 5 bases and J dropped 3 bases, with 13 bases sitting between them. The CDR3 is CASSKTNKKETQYF. The CDR3 region has the DNA TGTGCCAGCAGCAAGACGAACAAGAAAGAGACCCAGTACTTC.

The chain joins TRBV27 to TRBJ2-5; 10 nucleotides agree with TRBD2. Looked up from germline, CDR1 is MNHEY and CDR2 is SMNVEV (reference sequence). The trim removed 0 bases at V and 5 bases at J, leaving 6 bases unmatched. This CDR3 comprises 16 residues. CDR3 DNA sequence: TGTGCCAGCAGTTTATCGAAAGCGGGAGGGCCGGAGACCCAGTACTTC. As protein: CASSLSKAGGPETQYF.

The chain employs TRBV30 and TRBJ2-3; 9 positions match TRBD1. Germline CDR1 is GTSNPN and CDR2 is SVGIG (reference sequence). V lost 0 bases to trimming and J lost 0 bases; unmatched junction nucleotides: 10. The CDR3 spans 18 residues. CDR3 DNA: TGTGCCTGGAGTGTACCCCGGGACAGGGACACTAGCACAGATACGCAGTATTTT. It is translated as CAWSVPRDRDTSTDTQYF. Complete variable domain (other parts from reference TRBV30 and TRBJ2-3): SQTIHQWPATLVQPVGSPLSLECTVEGTSNPNLYWYRQAAGRGLQLLFYSVGIGQISSEVPQNLSASRPQDRQFILSSKKLLLSDSGFYLCAWSVPRDRDTSTDTQYFGPGTRLTVL.

DNA of the CDR3: TGTGCCAGCGGCGGGGGACAGTCATACTCCTACGAGCAGTACTTC. Encoded protein: CASGGGQSYSYEQYF. This sequence joins TRBV7-9 and TRBJ2-7; the D gene could be TRBD1 or TRBD2 (7 bases each). The V gene's germline CDR1 is SEHNR and CDR2 FQNEAQ (reference sequence). Between the trimmed V and J ends, which lost 8 bases and 0 bases, there was a span of 17 bases. The CDR3 sequence is 15 residues long.

The chain joins TRBV5-8 to TRBJ2-1; D not certain. The V gene's germline CDR1 is SGHTS and CDR2 YDEGEE. V was cut by 4 bases and J by 12 bases, with 11 bases left in between. The CDR3 is 11 amino acids. CDR3 in DNA: TGTGCCAGCAGCCTAAGGCAGTGGCAGTTCTTC. Translation gives CASSLRQWQFF.

This clone was recorded only once. The V call is TRBV27, the J call TRBJ2-3; perhaps TRBD1 as D (6 bases). V was clipped by 6 bases and J by 2 bases, with 21 bases between them. Germline-derived CDR1 and CDR2 are MNHEY and SMNVEV (reference sequence). The length of the CDR3 is 17 residues. The CDR3 here is CASSSRRGDNFTDTQYF. DNA for the CDR3: TGTGCCAGCAGCTCCCGAAGAGGGGACAACTTCACAGATACGCAGTATTTT.

The V and J genes are TRBV7-9 and TRBJ2-1; D is unclear. Germline V gene data show CDR1 as SEHNR and CDR2 as FQNEAQ (reference sequence). The CDR3 contains 13 residues. With 1 base removed from V and 6 bases from J, the gap between germline ends came to 7 bases. The CDR3 DNA follows: TGTGCCAGCAGCTTAGGACTCTTCAATGAGCAGTTCTTC. It codes for CASSLGLFNEQFF.

The chain employs TRBV18 and TRBJ1-4; unclear D gene. CDR1 and CDR2 (germline): KGHSH, LQKENI. The V gene lost 5 bases and the J gene lost 0 bases, with 10 bases spanning the gap. The CDR3 spans 15 residues. The CDR3, as DNA: TGTGCCAGCTCAGACTGCTTTTCAACTAATGAAAAACTGTTTTTT. It yields the protein CASSDCFSTNEKLFF.